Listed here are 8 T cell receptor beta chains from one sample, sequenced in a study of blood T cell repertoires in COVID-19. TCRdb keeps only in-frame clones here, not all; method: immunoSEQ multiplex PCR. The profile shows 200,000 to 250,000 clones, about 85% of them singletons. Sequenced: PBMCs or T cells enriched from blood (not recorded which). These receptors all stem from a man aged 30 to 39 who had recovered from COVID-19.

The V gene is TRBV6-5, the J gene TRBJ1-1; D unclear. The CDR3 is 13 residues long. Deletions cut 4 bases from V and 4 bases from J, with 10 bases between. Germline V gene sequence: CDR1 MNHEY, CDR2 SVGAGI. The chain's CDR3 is CASSWQPATEAFF. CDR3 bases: TGTGCCAGCAGTTGGCAACCCGCCACTGAAGCTTTCTTT.

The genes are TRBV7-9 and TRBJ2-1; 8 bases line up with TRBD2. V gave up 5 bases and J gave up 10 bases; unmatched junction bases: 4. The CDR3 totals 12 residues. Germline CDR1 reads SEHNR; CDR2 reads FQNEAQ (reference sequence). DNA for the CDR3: TGTGCCAGCAGCCCCGCTAGCGGGGAGCAGTTCTTC. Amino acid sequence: CASSPASGEQFF.

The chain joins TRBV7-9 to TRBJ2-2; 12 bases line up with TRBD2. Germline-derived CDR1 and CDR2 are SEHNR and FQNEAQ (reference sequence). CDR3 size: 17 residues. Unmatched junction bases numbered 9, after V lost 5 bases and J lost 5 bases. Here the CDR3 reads CASSQGGLAGRTGELFF. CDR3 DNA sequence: TGTGCCAGCAGCCAGGGCGGACTAGCGGGGAGGACCGGGGAGCTGTTTTTT.

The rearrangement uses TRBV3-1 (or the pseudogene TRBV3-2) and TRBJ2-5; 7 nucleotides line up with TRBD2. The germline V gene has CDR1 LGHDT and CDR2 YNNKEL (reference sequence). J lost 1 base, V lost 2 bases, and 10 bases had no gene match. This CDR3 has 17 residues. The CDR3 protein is CASSQYQREYTQETQYF. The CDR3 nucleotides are TGTGCCAGCAGCCAATATCAGCGGGAATATACCCAAGAGACCCAGTACTTC.

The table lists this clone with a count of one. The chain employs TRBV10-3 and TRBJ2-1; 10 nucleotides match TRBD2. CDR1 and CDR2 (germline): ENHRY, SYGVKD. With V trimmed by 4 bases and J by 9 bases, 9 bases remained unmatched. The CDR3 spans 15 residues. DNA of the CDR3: TGTGCCATCAGTGGGGAGCGGGGGGGCCGGAGTGAGCAGTTCTTC. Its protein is CAISGERGGRSEQFF.

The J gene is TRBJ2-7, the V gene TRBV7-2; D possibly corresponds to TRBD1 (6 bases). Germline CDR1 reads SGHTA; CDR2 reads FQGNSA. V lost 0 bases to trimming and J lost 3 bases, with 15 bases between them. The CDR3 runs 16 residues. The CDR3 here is CASSLALRTVNYEQYF. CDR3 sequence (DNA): TGTGCCAGCAGCTTAGCGCTCCGGACAGTTAACTACGAGCAGTACTTC.

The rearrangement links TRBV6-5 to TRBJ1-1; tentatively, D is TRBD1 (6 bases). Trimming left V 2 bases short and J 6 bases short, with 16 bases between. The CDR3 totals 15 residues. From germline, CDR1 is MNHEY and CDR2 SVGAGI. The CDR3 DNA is TGTGCCAGCAGTTACGTTAGGGGGTTTATCGCTGAAGCTTTCTTT. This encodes CASSYVRGFIAEAFF.

The CDR3 spells CASSPQTGSNEQFF. The CDR3 DNA sequence: TGTGCCAGCAGCCCCCAGACAGGCTCCAATGAGCAGTTCTTC. This chain joins TRBV11-2 and TRBJ2-1; the D gene is possibly TRBD1 (6 bases). V was pared by 5 bases and J by 6 bases, with 14 bases between. CDR1 and CDR2 (germline): SGHAT, FQNNGV. The CDR3 sequence is 14 residues long.